This TCR beta chain was observed in a study of OX40 agonist ivuxolimab in advanced cancers. Study-wide background: Partial responses were seen in three patients, one with hepatocellular carcinoma and two with cutaneous melanoma.

Study-level findings and limits: The specificity for antigen of the expanded peripheral T cells was not determined. The average count of expanded clones was higher among CD8+ T cells than among CD4+. By week 6 at 0.1 to 3.0 mg/kg, blood CD4+ and CD8+ T cells had expanded clonally.

Generated by immunoSEQ multiplex PCR, the TCRdb table keeps only in-frame clones and is missing some. The data contain about 31,000 clones, 80% to 90% of them singletons. Regarding this clone: Its antigen is unidentified.

The CDR3 has 14 amino acids. Trimming cost V 5 bases and J 4 bases; bases outside gene matches: 7. Germline lookup yields CDR1 LGHNA and CDR2 YSLEER. The source material was CD4+ or CD8+ T cells sorted from blood, sampled in a trial of the OX40 agonist ivuxolimab. The source is an adult with an advanced solid tumor such as melanoma, head and neck, liver or kidney cancer. The chain is built from TRBV4-3 and TRBJ2-7, with 8 nucleotides matching TRBD1. The CDR3 loop reads CASSKGQGRYEQYF. The CDR3 coding sequence is TGCGCCAGCAGCAAAGGACAGGGAAGATACGAGCAGTACTTC.